A single sample gave rise to the 27 T cell receptor beta chains below, sequenced in a study of blood T cell repertoires in COVID-19. The repertoire was sequenced with immunoSEQ multiplex PCR; TCRdb's copy has only in-frame clones and lacks some. This table holds around 370,000 clones, around 90% found once. Sequencing input: peripheral blood. The receptors derive from a man younger than 30 with active or convalescent COVID-19.

The rearrangement joins TRBV6-5 to TRBJ1-5; a possible D gene is TRBD1 (6 bases). Per germline, CDR1 MNHEY and CDR2 SVGAGI. CDR3 length: 14 amino acids. V lost 6 bases and J lost 0, with 9 bases in between. The CDR3: CASRDSYSNQPQHF. CDR3 nucleotides: TGTGCCAGCAGGGACAGCTATAGCAATCAGCCCCAGCATTTT.

The chain uses TRBV19 and TRBJ2-3, with 9 bases matching TRBD2. The CDR3 consists of 14 residues. From germline, CDR1 is LNHDA and CDR2 SQIVND (reference sequence). Losses at the gene ends were 5 bases for V and 4 bases for J; bases not matched to a gene: 4. CDR3 DNA: TGTGCCAGTAGTCAGCGGGGGGCCCCAGATACGCAGTATTTT. Amino acids: CASSQRGAPDTQYF.

The CDR3 here is CASSFRRDGPYEQYF. CDR3 coding DNA: TGTGCCAGCAGTTTTAGGAGGGACGGACCCTACGAGCAGTACTTC. The chain employs TRBV28 and TRBJ2-7, with TRBD2 as a possible D gene (6 bases). The V and J ends lost 3 bases and 2 bases respectively, with 14 bases between them. Germline CDR1 and CDR2: MDHEN and SYDVKM. This CDR3 is 15 amino acids long. Combining the CDR3 with reference TRBV28 and TRBJ2-7 gives the whole variable domain DVKVTQSSRYLVKRTGEKVFLECVQDMDHENMFWYRQDPGLGLRLIYFSYDVKMKEKGDIPEGYSVSREKKERFSLILESASTNQTSMYLCASSFRRDGPYEQYFGPGTRLTVT.

V and J are TRBV10-3 and TRBJ1-6; no clear D. Germline assignment: CDR1 ENHRY and CDR2 SYGVKD. CDR3 length equals 15 residues. The germline V and J ends were trimmed by 3 bases and 5 bases, with 11 bases remaining between them. Here the CDR3 reads CAISEISGNNSPLHF. CDR3 DNA sequence: TGTGCCATCAGTGAAATATCGGGGAATAATTCACCCCTCCACTTT.

This clone has just one count. The J gene is TRBJ1-1, the V gene TRBV29-1; D is ambiguous. The CDR3 is 11 amino acids. V lost 2 bases to trimming and J lost 6 bases, with 7 bases between them. Per the germline V gene, CDR1 is SQVTM and CDR2 is ANQGSEA. In DNA form, the CDR3 reads TGCAGCGTTGAAAGTTCGGCTGAAGCTTTCTTT. Protein product: CSVESSAEAFF. Using reference TRBV29-1 and TRBJ1-1 for the parts outside the CDR3, the full variable domain is SAVISQKPSRDICQRGTSLTIQCQVDSQVTMMFWYRQQPGQSLTLIATANQGSEATYESGFVIDKFPISRPNLTFSTLTVSNMSPEDSSIYLCSVESSAEAFFGQGTRLTVV.

The gene calls are TRBV7-8 and TRBJ2-2; 9 positions match TRBD1. The germline gives CDR1 SGHVS, CDR2 FQNEAQ. Trimming removed 5 bases from V and 4 bases from J; junction bases left unmatched: 11. This CDR3 has 17 residues. The CDR3 protein is CASSHGGGQGRTGELFF. The CDR3 region has the DNA TGTGCCAGCAGCCATGGGGGGGGACAGGGTCGCACCGGGGAGCTGTTTTTT.

This clone has only one observation. This CDR3 reads CASIHRNNEKLFF. CDR3 DNA sequence: TGTGCCAGCATCCACAGGAATAATGAAAAACTGTTTTTT. The rearrangement uses TRBV28 and TRBJ1-4; D might be TRBD1 (5 bases). Between the trimmed V and J ends, which lost 7 bases and 4 bases, there was a span of 10 bases. CDR3 size: 13 residues. The germline V gene encodes CDR1 MDHEN and CDR2 SYDVKM.

The genes are TRBV5-1 and TRBJ2-7, with 7 positions matching TRBD1. CDR3 size: 15 residues. CDR1 SGHRS and CDR2 YFSETQ come from the germline V gene. V lost 4 bases and J lost 5; bases outside the gene matches: 12. CDR3 region: CASSARDSGFDEQYF. Here the CDR3 DNA reads TGCGCCAGCAGCGCCCGGGACAGTGGTTTTGACGAGCAGTACTTC.

This chain links TRBV18 with TRBJ2-1; 10 nucleotides agree with TRBD1. Germline CDR1 reads KGHSH; CDR2 reads LQKENI. This CDR3 has 19 amino acids. Trimming cost V 2 bases and J 3 bases; bases outside gene matches: 13. CDR3 nucleotide sequence: TGTGCCAGCTCACCAAGCGGGACAGGGGATAGGGGCTACTACAATGAGCAGTTCTTC. Translation gives CASSPSGTGDRGYYNEQFF.

This chain links TRBV28 with TRBJ1-5; D remains unclear. The CDR3 is 18 amino acids. In germline, CDR1 is MDHEN, CDR2 SYDVKM. V dropped 8 bases and J dropped 2 bases, with 25 bases sitting between them. The DNA of the CDR3 is TGTGCCAGCCACCCGGGTAGAGGGATTCGCTGGCGCAATCAGCCCCAGCATTTT. It translates to CASHPGRGIRWRNQPQHF.

V usage is TRBV11-3 and J usage is TRBJ2-1; D is perhaps TRBD1 (5 bases). The germline V and J ends were trimmed by 1 base and 7 bases, with 14 bases remaining between them. CDR1 and CDR2 (germline): SGHNT, YENEEA. The CDR3 consists of 15 residues. Here the CDR3 DNA reads TGTGCCAGCAGCTTAGGGCCGCAGGGATCGAATGAGCAGTTCTTC. Translating it yields CASSLGPQGSNEQFF.

The gene calls are TRBV12-3 or TRBV12-4 and TRBJ1-1; D not resolved. Deletions cut 2 bases from V and 8 bases from J, with 9 bases between. The CDR3 is 12 residues long. The CDR3, as DNA: TGTGCCAGCAGTTTAACTGTCCGAGAAGCTTTCTTT. Protein sequence: CASSLTVREAFF.

The gene calls are TRBV19 and TRBJ1-1; D remains ambiguous. There are 13 residues in the CDR3. Germline loops: CDR1 LNHDA, CDR2 SQIVND (reference sequence). Trimming took off 8 bases at V and 11 bases at J, with 21 bases between the two ends. In DNA, the CDR3 is TGTGCCAGTGAGAGGAGGGCCCTGGGTGGGGCTTTCTTT. The encoded protein is CASERRALGGAFF.

In regard to this clone: Within the sample, other DNA sequences also encode this same CDR3. The gene calls are TRBV6-5 and TRBJ1-2, with TRBD1 as a possible D gene (6 bases). The CDR3 runs 13 residues. Trimming cost V 2 bases and J 3 bases, with 7 bases left between them. Germline V gene sequence: CDR1 MNHEY, CDR2 SVGAGI. CDR3 sequence (DNA): TGTGCCAGCAGTTACGAGGGGGACTATGGCTACACCTTC. It translates to CASSYEGDYGYTF.

The V call is TRBV27, the J call TRBJ1-5, with 7 bases aligning to TRBD1. Germline trimming cut 5 bases from V and 4 bases from J; bases unmatched to any gene: 5. The V gene's germline CDR1 is MNHEY and CDR2 SMNVEV (reference sequence). There are 14 residues in the CDR3. The CDR3 is CASSQQGSNQPQHF. The CDR3 DNA reads as TGTGCCAGCAGTCAACAGGGGTCGAATCAGCCCCAGCATTTT.

The chain uses TRBV7-8 and TRBJ2-2; perhaps TRBD1 as D (6 bases). The CDR3 loop spans 14 amino acids. Germline V gives CDR1 SGHVS, CDR2 FQNEAQ. Trimming took 1 base from V and 4 from J, leaving 7 bases between them. CDR3 bases: TGTGCCAGCAGCTTAGGGACAGCCACCGGGGAGCTGTTTTTT. This encodes CASSLGTATGELFF.

This chain joins TRBV7-9 and TRBJ2-5, with a possible D match to TRBD2 (5 bases). Germline loops: CDR1 SEHNR, CDR2 FQNEAQ (reference sequence). The CDR3 is 13 amino acids. V shed 6 bases and J shed 4 bases, with 12 bases lying between them. The CDR3: CASRPPSGETQYF. CDR3 nucleotides: TGTGCCAGCAGACCTCCCAGCGGAGAGACCCAGTACTTC.

V and J are TRBV5-5 and TRBJ2-5, with TRBD2 matching 7 bases. Germline-derived CDR1 and CDR2 are SGHKS and YYEKEE (reference sequence). V shed 4 bases and J 12 bases; nucleotides not matched to a gene: 12. The CDR3 sequence is 13 residues long. This CDR3 is CASSGRFSGAEYF. The CDR3, as DNA: TGTGCCAGCAGCGGAAGATTCAGCGGGGCGGAGTACTTC.

J is TRBJ1-4 and V is TRBV7-6; D is ambiguous. CDR1 and CDR2 (germline): SGHVS, FNYEAQ. The CDR3 length is 16 residues. The V and J ends lost 0 bases and 0 bases respectively, with 8 bases between them. DNA of the CDR3: TGTGCCAGCAGCTTAGCACCGAGGACAACTAATGAAAAACTGTTTTTT. Translation: CASSLAPRTTNEKLFF.

The chain recombines TRBV9 with TRBJ2-2; 7 bases are shared with TRBD1. Germline-derived CDR1 and CDR2 are SGDLS and YYNGEE. The CDR3 extends over 17 amino acids. V trimming: 3 bases; J trimming: 1 base; junction bases outside the gene matches: 9. The CDR3 sequence is CASSALRGTENTGELFF. In DNA form, the CDR3 reads TGTGCCAGCAGCGCCCTTAGAGGGACAGAGAACACCGGGGAGCTGTTTTTT.

This chain links TRBV20-1 with TRBJ2-7; D gene unclear. The V end lost 6 bases, the J end lost 4 bases, and 7 bases lay between the germline ends. Per germline, CDR1 DFQATT and CDR2 SNEGSKA (reference sequence). This CDR3 spans 10 amino acids. The DNA for the CDR3 is TGCAGTGCACTTCAATACGAGCAGTACTTC. It specifies CSALQYEQYF.

In its sample, this clone was seen once. The chain links TRBV2 to TRBJ1-2; D is ambiguous. The length of the CDR3 is 13 residues. Trimming left V 7 bases short and J 8 bases short, with 17 bases between. The germline V gene encodes CDR1 SNHLY and CDR2 FYNNEI. CDR3 loop: CASIGGSDSGYTF. The CDR3 DNA reads TGTGCCAGCATTGGCGGATCCGACTCGGGCTACACCTTC. Full variable domain (rest looked up from reference TRBV2 and TRBJ1-2): EPEVTQTPSHQVTQMGQEVILRCVPISNHLYFYWYRQILGQKVEFLVSFYNNEISEKSEIFDDQFSVERPDGSNFTLKIRSTKLEDSAMYFCASIGGSDSGYTFGSGTRLTVV.

The rearrangement links TRBV6-5 to TRBJ1-5; 9 positions agree with TRBD1. This CDR3 region has 16 residues. V was clipped by 3 bases and J by 5 bases; unmatched bases: 8. Germline assignment: CDR1 MNHEY and CDR2 SVGAGI. CDR3 residues: CASSYPPGQGHQPQHF. Here the CDR3 DNA reads TGTGCCAGCAGTTATCCACCGGGACAGGGCCATCAGCCCCAGCATTTT.

The rearrangement links TRBV12-3 or TRBV12-4 to TRBJ1-6, with D uncertain. V was pared by 1 base and J by 10 bases, with 8 bases between. The CDR3 extends over 13 amino acids. CDR3 region: CASSLDRLSPLHF. In nucleotides, the CDR3 is TGTGCCAGCAGTTTAGACCGACTGTCACCCCTCCACTTT.

This chain links TRBV7-8 with TRBJ2-4, with D possibly matching TRBD1 (6 bases). The CDR3 totals 17 residues. CDR1 and CDR2 from the germline V gene are SGHVS and FQNEAQ. V was trimmed by 1 base and J by 2 bases, leaving 15 bases between them. The CDR3 loop is CASSLVGYRDPKNIQYF. The CDR3 DNA reads TGTGCCAGCAGCTTAGTGGGGTACAGGGACCCCAAAAACATTCAGTACTTC. Looking up the rest from reference TRBV7-8 and TRBJ2-4 gives the full variable domain: GAGVSQSPRYKVAKRGQDVALRCDPISGHVSLFWYQQALGQGPEFLTYFQNEAQLDKSGLPSDRFFAERPEGSVSTLKIQRTQQEDSAVYLCASSLVGYRDPKNIQYFGAGTRLSVL.

This clone was observed a single time. The chain uses TRBV19 and TRBJ2-7; 8 bases map to TRBD2. CDR3 length: 16 amino acids. V lost 1 base and J lost 6; bases outside the gene matches: 11. Germline V CDR1 and CDR2: LNHDA, SQIVND (reference sequence). The CDR3 DNA is TGTGCCAGTAGTATAGCGTCTCGAGCGGGAGTGATCGAGCAGTACTTC. Translating gives CASSIASRAGVIEQYF.

The V gene is TRBV5-6, the J gene TRBJ1-2, with TRBD1 matching over 8 bases. Germline V CDR1 and CDR2: SGHDT, YYEEEE. With 2 bases clipped from V and 0 bases from J, the junction kept 9 bases outside the gene matches. The CDR3 has 17 amino acids. The CDR3 nucleotides read TGTGCCAGCAGCTTTGACAGGGGCACATCCCCTAACTATGGCTACACCTTC. Translating gives CASSFDRGTSPNYGYTF.